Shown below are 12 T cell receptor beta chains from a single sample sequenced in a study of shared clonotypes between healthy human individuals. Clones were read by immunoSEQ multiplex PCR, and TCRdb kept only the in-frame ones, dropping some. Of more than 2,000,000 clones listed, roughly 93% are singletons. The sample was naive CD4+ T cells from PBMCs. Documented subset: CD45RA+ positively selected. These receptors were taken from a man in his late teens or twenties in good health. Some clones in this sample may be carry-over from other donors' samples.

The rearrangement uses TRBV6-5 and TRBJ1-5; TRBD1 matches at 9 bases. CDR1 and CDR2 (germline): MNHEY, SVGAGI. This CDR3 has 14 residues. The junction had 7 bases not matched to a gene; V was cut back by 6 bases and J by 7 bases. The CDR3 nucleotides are TGTGCCAGCAGGGACGGGACAGGGACACAGCCCCAGCATTTT. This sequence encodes CASRDGTGTQPQHF.

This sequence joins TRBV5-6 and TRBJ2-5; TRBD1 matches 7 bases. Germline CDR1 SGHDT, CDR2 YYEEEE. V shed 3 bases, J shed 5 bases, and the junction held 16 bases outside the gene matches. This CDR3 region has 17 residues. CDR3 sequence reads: CASSWKRTGSFGETQYF. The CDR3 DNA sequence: TGTGCCAGCAGCTGGAAACGGACAGGCTCGTTCGGGGAGACCCAGTACTTC.

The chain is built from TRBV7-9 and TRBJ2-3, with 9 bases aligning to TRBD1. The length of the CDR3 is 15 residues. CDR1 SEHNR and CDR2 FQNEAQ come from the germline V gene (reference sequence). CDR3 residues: CAGTGWIGSTDTQYF. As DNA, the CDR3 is TGTGCAGGGACAGGGTGGATTGGGTCCACAGATACGCAGTATTTT.

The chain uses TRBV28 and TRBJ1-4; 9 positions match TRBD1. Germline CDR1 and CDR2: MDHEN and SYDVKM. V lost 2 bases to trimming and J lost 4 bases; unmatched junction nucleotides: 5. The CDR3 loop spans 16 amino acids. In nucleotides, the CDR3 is TGTGCCAGCAGTTTAGGATTGGGACAGGGTAATGAAAAACTGTTTTTT. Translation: CASSLGLGQGNEKLFF.

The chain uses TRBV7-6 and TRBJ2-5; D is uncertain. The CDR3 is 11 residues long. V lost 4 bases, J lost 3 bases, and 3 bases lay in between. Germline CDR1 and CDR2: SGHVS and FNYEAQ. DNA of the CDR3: TGTGCCAGCAGCTATAAAGAGACCCAGTACTTC. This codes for CASSYKETQYF.

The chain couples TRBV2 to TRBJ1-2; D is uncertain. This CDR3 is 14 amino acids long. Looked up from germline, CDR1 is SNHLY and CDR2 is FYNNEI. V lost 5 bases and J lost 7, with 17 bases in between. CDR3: CASSKVLGLSGYTF. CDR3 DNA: TGTGCCAGCAGTAAGGTGTTGGGTCTCTCTGGCTACACCTTC.

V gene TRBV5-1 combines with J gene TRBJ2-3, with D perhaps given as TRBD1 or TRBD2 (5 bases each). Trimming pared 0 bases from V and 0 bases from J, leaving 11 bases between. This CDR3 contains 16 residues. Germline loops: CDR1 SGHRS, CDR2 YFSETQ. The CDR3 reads CASSLAGTLSTDTQYF. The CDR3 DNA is TGCGCCAGCAGCTTGGCCGGGACGTTGAGCACAGATACGCAGTATTTT.

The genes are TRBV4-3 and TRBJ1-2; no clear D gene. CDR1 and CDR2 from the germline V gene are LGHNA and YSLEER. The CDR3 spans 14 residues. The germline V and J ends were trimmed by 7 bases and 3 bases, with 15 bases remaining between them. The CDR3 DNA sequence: TGCGCCAGCAATTTGAGCCCTAGGGACTATGGCTACACCTTC. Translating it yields CASNLSPRDYGYTF.

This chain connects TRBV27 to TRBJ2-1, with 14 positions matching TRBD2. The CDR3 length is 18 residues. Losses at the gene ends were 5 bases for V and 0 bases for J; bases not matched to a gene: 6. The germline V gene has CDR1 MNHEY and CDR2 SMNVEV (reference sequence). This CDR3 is CASSPGTSGSYSYNEQFF. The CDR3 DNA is TGTGCCAGCAGTCCCGGGACTAGCGGGAGTTACTCCTACAATGAGCAGTTCTTC.

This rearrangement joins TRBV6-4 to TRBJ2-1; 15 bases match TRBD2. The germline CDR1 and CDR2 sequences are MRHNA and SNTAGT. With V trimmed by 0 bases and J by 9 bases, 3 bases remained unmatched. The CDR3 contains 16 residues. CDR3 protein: CASSDSKGLAGGEQFF. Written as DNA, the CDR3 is TGTGCCAGCAGTGACTCGAAGGGACTAGCGGGAGGTGAGCAGTTCTTC.

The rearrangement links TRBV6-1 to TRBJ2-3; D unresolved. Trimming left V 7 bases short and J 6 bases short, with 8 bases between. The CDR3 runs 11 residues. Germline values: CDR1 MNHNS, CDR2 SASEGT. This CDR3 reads CASTVRDTQYF. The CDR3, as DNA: TGTGCCAGCACGGTGAGGGATACGCAGTATTTT.

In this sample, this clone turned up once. CDR3 sequence reads: CASSLPGSVTNEKLFF. For the CDR3, the DNA is TGTGCCAGCAGCCTACCGGGGAGTGTGACTAATGAAAAACTGTTTTTT. The chain joins TRBV7-2 to TRBJ1-4, with D unresolved. Looked up from germline, CDR1 is SGHTA and CDR2 is FQGNSA. The length of the CDR3 is 16 residues. The V end lost 5 bases, the J end lost 2 bases, and 15 bases lay between the germline ends.